The 17 T cell receptor beta chains below come from one sample, sequenced in a study of T cells in Graves' hyperthyroidism and ophthalmopathy. There were TCR beta CDR3 regions amplified from RNA transcripts. The HTBI primer set drove a first-round RT-PCR of the TCR CDR3. TCRdb analysed the multiplex PCR reads with MiXCR anew, one entry per CDR3 protein. This sample has under 250,000 distinct CDR3 sequences; roughly a quarter occur once, and the top ten carry roughly a third. Sequencing was performed on blood. All receptors come from a woman between 35 and 50 years old with Graves' ophthalmopathy.

This clonotype came up many times. The chain couples TRBV4-2 to TRBJ2-5; 8 bases agree with TRBD2. J was trimmed by 2 bases and V by 2 bases; bases with no gene match: 10. The CDR3 is 17 residues long. Looked up from germline, CDR1 is LGHNA and CDR2 is YNFKEQ. The CDR3 nucleotides read TGTGCCAGCAGCCAATACCTTTCGGGAGGGAAACAAGAGACCCAGTACTTC. It yields the protein CASSQYLSGGKQETQYF.

In its sample, this clonotype was seen many times. The chain carries TRBV29-1 and TRBJ2-5; D is unresolved. V lost 4 bases, J lost 3 bases, and 6 bases lay in between. There are 11 residues in the CDR3. Germline V gene data show CDR1 as SQVTM and CDR2 as ANQGSEA. DNA for the CDR3: TGCAGCGTTGCTCTGGAAGAGACCCAGTACTTC. Translated, it gives CSVALEETQYF.

Only a few counts were recorded for this clonotype. V usage is TRBV3-1 and J usage is TRBJ1-5; D gene ambiguous. CDR3 length equals 14 residues. V gave up 4 bases and J gave up 8 bases, with 15 bases separating them. In germline, CDR1 is LGHDT, CDR2 YNNKEL (reference sequence). The CDR3 sequence is CASSPTPMGEPQHF. The DNA for the CDR3 is TGTGCCAGCAGCCCTACTCCCATGGGTGAGCCCCAGCATTTT.

The chain combines TRBV28 with TRBJ1-1; no clear D. Germline CDR1 MDHEN, CDR2 SYDVKM. V was trimmed by 4 bases and J by 3 bases, leaving 6 bases between them. This CDR3 is 12 amino acids long. For the CDR3, the DNA is TGTGCCAGCAGTTCGTCGTACACTGAAGCTTTCTTT. Residues: CASSSSYTEAFF. The entire variable domain, with the rest obtained from reference TRBV28 and TRBJ1-1, is as follows: DVKVTQSSRYLVKRTGEKVFLECVQDMDHENMFWYRQDPGLGLRLIYFSYDVKMKEKGDIPEGYSVSREKKERFSLILESASTNQTSMYLCASSSSYTEAFFGQGTRLTVV.

The chain links TRBV29-1 to TRBJ2-7; D ambiguous. The germline gives CDR1 SQVTM, CDR2 ANQGSEA. V lost 3 bases, J lost 0 bases, and 6 bases lay in between. The CDR3 sequence is 12 residues long. CDR3 sequence reads: CSVDTDSYEQYF. CDR3 DNA sequence: TGCAGCGTTGATACCGACTCCTACGAGCAGTACTTC.

This clonotype was recorded many times. The genes are TRBV5-1 and TRBJ2-7, with a possible D match to TRBD2 (6 bases). Germline CDR1 and CDR2: SGHRS and YFSETQ. The V gene lost 4 bases and the J gene lost 0 bases, with 17 bases spanning the gap. The CDR3 spans 16 residues. CDR3 residues: CASSPYGTASSYEQYF. The CDR3 DNA sequence: TGCGCCAGCAGCCCTTACGGGACTGCGAGCTCCTACGAGCAGTACTTC.

This clonotype was counted ten times or more. The rearrangement joins TRBV20-1 to TRBJ2-7; 9 bases are a match to TRBD1. Unmatched junction bases numbered 4, after V lost 6 bases and J lost 7 bases. In germline, CDR1 is DFQATT, CDR2 SNEGSKA (reference sequence). CDR3 length: 11 amino acids. The CDR3 coding sequence is TGCAGTGCAGGACAGGGGTGGGAGCAGTACTTC. This encodes CSAGQGWEQYF.

This clonotype was counted many times. This chain joins TRBV7-2 and TRBJ1-2; D is possibly TRBD1 (6 bases). Germline V gene sequence: CDR1 SGHTA, CDR2 FQGNSA. V was clipped by 2 bases and J by 7 bases, with 14 bases between them. This CDR3 has 14 residues. Here the CDR3 reads CASSLYGTKPGYTF. The DNA of the CDR3 is TGTGCCAGCAGCTTATACGGGACAAAACCTGGCTACACCTTC.

This clonotype was picked up many times. The V and J genes are TRBV2 and TRBJ2-7; TRBD1 might be the D (6 bases). V was trimmed by 10 bases and J by 6 bases, leaving 22 bases between them. This CDR3 has 14 residues. Germline-derived CDR1 and CDR2 are SNHLY and FYNNEI. CDR3 sequence (DNA): TGTGCCATCCCAGCCTCCACAGGGCCCAGCGAGCAGTACTTC. It translates to CAIPASTGPSEQYF.

In this sample, this clonotype turned up many times. The chain links TRBV14 to TRBJ2-7, with unresolved D. With 4 bases removed from V and 0 bases from J, the gap between germline ends came to 7 bases. CDR1 is SGHDN, CDR2 FVKESK, per germline. The CDR3 extends over 13 amino acids. The DNA of the CDR3 is TGTGCCAGCAGCCTATTCTCCTCCTACGAGCAGTACTTC. As protein: CASSLFSSYEQYF.

In its sample, this clonotype was seen many times. V is TRBV5-1 and J is TRBJ1-1; 7 bases match TRBD1. Looked up from germline, CDR1 is SGHRS and CDR2 is YFSETQ. The CDR3 consists of 16 residues. J gave up 4 bases and V 3 bases, and 12 bases lay outside the gene matches. CDR3 sequence (DNA): TGCGCCAGCAGCTCGGATGCTTGGGCAGGGGGCACTGAAGCTTTCTTT. It is translated as CASSSDAWAGGTEAFF. Full variable domain (missing parts from reference TRBV5-1 and TRBJ1-1): KAGVTQTPRYLIKTRGQQVTLSCSPISGHRSVSWYQQTPGQGLQFLFEYFSETQRNKGNFPGRFSGRQFSNSRSEMNVSTLELGDSALYLCASSSDAWAGGTEAFFGQGTRLTVV.

This rearrangement joins TRBV6-2 or TRBV6-3 to TRBJ1-2; D call uncertain. The V end lost 5 bases, the J end lost 6 bases, and 10 bases lay between the germline ends. Germline CDR1 MNHEY, CDR2 SVGEGT. This CDR3 spans 12 amino acids. CDR3 region: CASSRHRDGYTF. In nucleotides, the CDR3 is TGTGCCAGCAGTCGACATCGGGATGGCTACACCTTC.

This clonotype showed up many times. The chain links TRBV10-3 to TRBJ2-5; no clear D gene. The germline V gene encodes CDR1 ENHRY and CDR2 SYGVKD. CDR3 length equals 13 residues. The ends were cut back, 3 bases at V and 5 bases at J, with 10 bases in the middle. CDR3: CAISDQHGETQYF. In nucleotides, the CDR3 is TGTGCCATCAGTGACCAGCACGGGGAGACCCAGTACTTC.

V is TRBV2 and J is TRBJ1-2, with no clear D. V lost 3 bases, J lost 8 bases, and 13 bases lay in between. The CDR3 length is 13 residues. CDR1 SNHLY and CDR2 FYNNEI come from the germline V gene. The CDR3 sequence: CASSDQDEEGYTF. The CDR3 DNA is TGTGCCAGCAGTGATCAGGATGAGGAGGGCTACACCTTC.

This clonotype was detected many times. This chain uses TRBV27 with TRBJ2-7; D remains unclear. The CDR3 extends over 15 amino acids. Germline V gene sequence: CDR1 MNHEY, CDR2 SMNVEV (reference sequence). Trimming left V 3 bases short and J 6 bases short, with 18 bases between. The CDR3 DNA follows: TGTGCCAGCAGTTTTTCCAGGCCGCCCTCTTTCGAGCAGTACTTC. Protein: CASSFSRPPSFEQYF.

This chain links TRBV28 with TRBJ1-5; 8 positions agree with TRBD1. CDR1 and CDR2 from the germline V gene are MDHEN and SYDVKM. The CDR3 consists of 18 residues. Unmatched junction bases numbered 8, after V lost 1 base and J lost 0 bases. The CDR3 DNA follows: TGTGCCAGCAGTTTATTGGGACAGGATTACTATAGCAATCAGCCCCAGCATTTT. This gives the protein CASSLLGQDYYSNQPQHF.

There are many counts of this clonotype. This sequence joins TRBV4-1 and TRBJ2-7; the match to TRBD2 covers 10 bases. CDR3 length equals 17 residues. V lost 1 base, J lost 4 bases, and 10 bases stayed unmatched. Germline V CDR1 and CDR2: MGHRA, YSYEKL. CDR3 nucleotides: TGCGCCAGCAGCCAAGGGCTCCTAGCGGGAGACGCATACGAGCAGTACTTC. This codes for CASSQGLLAGDAYEQYF.